This T cell receptor beta chain is from a study of blood T cell repertoires in COVID-19 (dated by TCRdb to 2020 to 2022). Describing the broader study: Collaborator samples came from the United States, Italy and Spain and covered acute and convalescent phases of COVID-19. The prospective study material was composed of cDNA or gDNA derived from T cells, B-cell-depleted T cells, or PBMCs. Samples were obtained from the ongoing ImmuneRACE study (first 160 participants) and from over 1,000 subjects provided by 6 global collaborators. HLA class I and class II types, where available, came from metadata supplied by the sample provider rather than from assay-based typing. The repertoires were released in a freely available public database meant as a resource for research on the immune response to SARS-CoV-2. A de-identified subject ID, COVID-19 status, age in years and sex were almost always included in the sample metadata. Deeply sampled blood TCRbeta repertoires from subjects exposed to, actively infected with, or recovered from COVID-19 were included in the dataset. Broad study findings and their caveats: Clinical and demographic metadata were provided uncurated, with the amount varying by source and participant.

A second Seattle source provided samples from volunteer blood donors who had recovered from COVID-19. Collaborating institutions collected whole blood in K2EDTA tubes following their own protocols. For TCRbeta analysis, collaborator samples were shipped as frozen whole blood, as isolated PBMCs, or as DNA extracted from either sample type. As to this clone: There is no known antigen for this receptor. There are no base qualities to consult, and no much larger clone falls within one base.

TCRbeta CDR3 regions were amplified from genomic DNA using the immunoSEQ Assay, a bias-controlled multiplex PCR. Per the authors' processing: The number of nucleated cells in each sample was estimated from the amplification of reference gene primers within the assay. To quantify the absolute abundance of each unique TCRbeta CDR3 rearrangement, sequence reads were collapsed and filtered. Productive Simpson clonality was computed per sample as the square root of Simpson's diversity index over productive rearrangements. This immuneACCESS table, as held by TCRdb, lists in-frame sequences with V and J called but not all clones. Of the missing ones, under half trace to an unresolved V gene in checked studies; the others have no known cause. V and J calls and clone size are copied from that table; D and trimming were computed from the DNA. The sample table holds approximately 150,000 clones, of which 70% to 90% were seen once. Roughly 1.9% of the sample is held by the ten biggest clonotypes.

CDR1 and CDR2 were assigned from the germline V gene as MGHDK and SYGVNS. Its CDR3 holds 14 amino acids, cysteine through phenylalanine. This entry keeps only the CDR3 DNA: 42 bases, framed from base 1. V trim: 6 bases; J trim: 7 bases; unmatched bases: 6. The chain couples TRBV25-1 to TRBJ1-4; 9 bases in the junction line up with TRBD1. This sequence originates from a man in his fifties who had recovered from COVID-19. The sequencing sample was made of peripheral blood. The CDR3 protein sequence reads: CASSQQGAGEKLFF. Read as DNA, the sequence is TGTGCCAGCAGCCAACAGGGGGCAGGTGAAAAACTGTTTTTT.